The 19 T cell receptor beta chains in this list originate from one sample, sequenced in a study of cytotoxic CD8 clonotypes in ibrutinib-treated CLL. Generated by immunoSEQ multiplex PCR, the TCRdb table keeps only in-frame clones and is missing some. The table includes 120,000 to 150,000 clones, approximately 80% detected once. Here the sequenced sample was PBMCs, taken after 12 months of ibrutinib treatment. Receptors were obtained from a human donor with chronic lymphocytic leukemia.

This clone was seen only a few times. This chain uses TRBV5-1 with TRBJ2-7; D perhaps matches TRBD1 (5 bases). Trimming took 4 bases from V and 0 from J, leaving 11 bases between them. The CDR3 is 14 residues long. From germline, CDR1 is SGHRS and CDR2 YFSETQ. This chain's CDR3 is CASSGTGISYEQYF. In DNA form, the CDR3 reads TGCGCCAGCAGCGGAACAGGTATCTCCTACGAGCAGTACTTC.

The V call is TRBV7-9, the J call TRBJ1-2; 7 nucleotides match TRBD1. The ends lost 4 bases at V and 2 bases at J; junction bases unmatched: 4. The CDR3 totals 14 residues. Germline V lookup: CDR1 SEHNR, CDR2 FQNEAQ (reference sequence). DNA for the CDR3: TGTGCCAGCAGCTCCCTACAGGGGAACTATGGCTACACCTTC. As protein: CASSSLQGNYGYTF.

This chain connects TRBV4-3 to TRBJ1-4; TRBD1 might be the D (6 bases). The germline V gene has CDR1 LGHNA and CDR2 YSLEER. The CDR3 length is 16 residues. The germline V and J ends were trimmed by 0 bases and 7 bases, with 15 bases remaining between them. In nucleotides, the CDR3 is TGCGCCAGCAGCCAAGATACGGCAGGGGAGCGTGAAAAACTGTTTTTT. Translating it yields CASSQDTAGEREKLFF.

This chain links TRBV6-5 with TRBJ2-3, with D perhaps TRBD1 (6 bases). Per the germline V gene, CDR1 is MNHEY and CDR2 is SVGAGI. Trimming shortened V by 2 bases and J by 4 bases, and 13 bases separated the two germline ends. CDR3 length: 15 amino acids. The CDR3 region is CASSYRGRGADTQYF. In DNA, the CDR3 is TGTGCCAGCAGTTACCGTGGCAGGGGCGCAGATACGCAGTATTTT.

In this sample, this clone turned up a few times. This rearrangement joins TRBV6-5 to TRBJ2-7, with TRBD1 identical over 7 bases. V lost 2 bases, J lost 5 bases, and 9 bases stayed unmatched. This CDR3 is 15 amino acids long. Germline V gives CDR1 MNHEY, CDR2 SVGAGI. The CDR3 sequence: CASSYRDRVGHEQYF. Here the CDR3 DNA reads TGTGCCAGCAGTTACCGAGACAGGGTCGGTCACGAGCAGTACTTC.

The CDR3 spells CASSIEGGGQPQHF. DNA for the CDR3: TGTGCCAGTAGTATAGAAGGGGGCGGTCAGCCCCAGCATTTT. J is TRBJ1-5 and V is TRBV19; TRBD1 agrees at 7 bases. The CDR3 is 14 amino acids. The V segment lost 0 bases and the J segment 6 bases; nucleotides outside the gene matches: 2. Germline lookup yields CDR1 LNHDA and CDR2 SQIVND (reference sequence). Drawing the rest from reference TRBV19 and TRBJ1-5, the complete variable domain is DGGITQSPKYLFRKEGQNVTLSCEQNLNHDAMYWYRQDPGQGLRLIYYSQIVNDFQKGDIAEGYSVSREKKESFPLTVTSAQKNPTAFYLCASSIEGGGQPQHFGDGTRLSIL.

V usage is TRBV30 and J usage is TRBJ1-5; TRBD1 matches at 7 bases. J lost 9 bases, V lost 3 bases, and 5 bases had no gene match. Per the germline V gene, CDR1 is GTSNPN and CDR2 is SVGIG (reference sequence). The CDR3 is 12 amino acids. The CDR3 nucleotides read TGTGCCTGGAGCCGGGACAGCCGGCCCCAGCATTTT. Translation: CAWSRDSRPQHF.

The V gene is TRBV25-1, the J gene TRBJ2-7, with a tentative D call TRBD2 (6 bases). The CDR3 covers 11 residues. Trimming stripped 5 bases from V and 6 bases from J, with 8 bases between. Germline V gene lookup returns CDR1 MGHDK and CDR2 SYGVNS. CDR3: CASSKGGEQYF. The CDR3 DNA reads TGTGCCAGCAGTAAGGGAGGCGAGCAGTACTTC.

This clone was counted a few times. V gene TRBV28 combines with J gene TRBJ1-5, with TRBD1 as a possible D gene (6 bases). CDR3 length: 15 residues. The germline CDR1 and CDR2 sequences are MDHEN and SYDVKM. Trimming left V 7 bases short and J 9 bases short, with 22 bases between. Here the CDR3 DNA reads TGTGCCAGCAAAGGGGAATCAGGGGATTGGAGGCCCCAGCATTTT. This gives the protein CASKGESGDWRPQHF. Combining the CDR3 with reference TRBV28 and TRBJ1-5 gives the whole variable domain DVKVTQSSRYLVKRTGEKVFLECVQDMDHENMFWYRQDPGLGLRLIYFSYDVKMKEKGDIPEGYSVSREKKERFSLILESASTNQTSMYLCASKGESGDWRPQHFGDGTRLSIL.

This clone was seen at least ten times. The J gene is TRBJ2-5, the V gene TRBV7-2; 10 bases fit TRBD2. The trim removed 3 bases at V and 5 bases at J, leaving 6 bases unmatched. Germline V gives CDR1 SGHTA, CDR2 FQGNSA. This CDR3 is built from 15 residues. The CDR3 reads CASSLLAGVLETQYF. The DNA of the CDR3 is TGTGCCAGCAGCTTGCTAGCGGGAGTCTTGGAGACCCAGTACTTC.

This chain connects TRBV19 to TRBJ2-6; D may be TRBD1 (5 bases). CDR3 length equals 16 residues. V was clipped by 5 bases and J by 0 bases, with 11 bases between them. Germline CDR1 and CDR2: LNHDA and SQIVND (reference sequence). Written as DNA, the CDR3 is TGTGCCAGTAGTCCGACAGACTCCTCTGGGGCCAACGTCCTGACTTTC. Its protein product is CASSPTDSSGANVLTF.

This clone was seen many times. This chain uses TRBV10-1 with TRBJ2-7; TRBD1 might be the D (6 bases). The CDR3 is 13 residues long. Germline V gene sequence: CDR1 WNHNN, CDR2 SYGVQD (reference sequence). Trimming took off 2 bases at V and 11 bases at J, with 16 bases between the two ends. CDR3 region: CASSEPGYYREYF. The CDR3 bases are TGCGCCAGCAGTGAGCCAGGTTATTACAGGGAGTACTTC.

The gene calls are TRBV28 and TRBJ1-3; D perhaps matches TRBD1 (6 bases). Trimming removed 6 bases from V and 0 bases from J, with 12 bases in between. This CDR3 is 15 amino acids long. CDR1 is MDHEN, CDR2 SYDVKM, per germline. The CDR3: CASRGGGLSGNTIYF. Written as DNA, the CDR3 is TGTGCCAGCAGGGGGGGCGGCCTCTCTGGAAACACCATATATTTT.

The chain combines TRBV9 with TRBJ2-7; maybe TRBD2 (6 bases). CDR1 and CDR2 (germline): SGDLS, YYNGEE. The germline V and J ends were trimmed by 5 bases and 2 bases, with 14 bases remaining between them. The CDR3 totals 14 residues. The DNA of the CDR3 is TGTGCCAGCAGTCACGGCGGGGCAGCCTACGAGCAGTACTTC. Protein sequence: CASSHGGAAYEQYF. The full variable domain, its missing parts supplied by reference TRBV9 and TRBJ2-7, is DSGVTQTPKHLITATGQRVTLRCSPRSGDLSVYWYQQSLDQGLQFLIQYYNGEERAKGNILERFSAQQFPDLHSELNLSSLELGDSALYFCASSHGGAAYEQYFGPGTRLTVT.

V is TRBV19 and J is TRBJ2-1, with TRBD1 matching 9 bases. The CDR3 extends over 15 amino acids. CDR1 LNHDA and CDR2 SQIVND come from the germline V gene (reference sequence). Losses at the gene ends were 2 bases for V and 5 bases for J; bases not matched to a gene: 4. The CDR3 loop reads CASSITGTGHNEQFF. The CDR3 DNA reads as TGTGCCAGTAGTATAACCGGGACAGGGCACAATGAGCAGTTCTTC.

The chain has TRBV4-1 and TRBJ1-2, with 11 positions matching TRBD1. V lost 3 bases to trimming and J lost 7 bases; unmatched junction nucleotides: 4. The CDR3 sequence is 14 residues long. Germline values: CDR1 MGHRA, CDR2 YSYEKL. The CDR3 DNA reads TGCGCCAGCAGCCACGGACAGGGGGCGGGTGGCTACACCTTC. Amino acid sequence: CASSHGQGAGGYTF.

This clone appeared a few times. The J gene is TRBJ1-4, the V gene TRBV5-8; maybe TRBD1 (5 bases). Trimming took off 1 base at V and 7 bases at J, with 14 bases between the two ends. Germline-derived CDR1 and CDR2 are SGHTS and YDEGEE. The CDR3 consists of 15 residues. Here the CDR3 DNA reads TGTGCCAGCAGCTTGTCCGGGGGTTTAAGTGAAAAACTGTTTTTT. Protein product: CASSLSGGLSEKLFF.

The chain links TRBV28 to TRBJ2-2, with D perhaps matching TRBD1 or TRBD2 (5 bases each). This CDR3 region has 15 residues. The germline V gene has CDR1 MDHEN and CDR2 SYDVKM. Trimming pared 3 bases from V and 1 base from J, leaving 9 bases between. The CDR3 bases are TGTGCCAGCAGTTTGGGTGGGGGGAACACCGGGGAGCTGTTTTTT. As protein: CASSLGGGNTGELFF.

This chain connects TRBV6-5 to TRBJ2-7; D remains unclear. This CDR3 spans 13 amino acids. V dropped 2 bases and J dropped 3 bases, with 8 bases sitting between them. The germline CDR1 and CDR2 sequences are MNHEY and SVGAGI. CDR3 in DNA: TGTGCCAGCAGTTACCTACTTTACTACGAGCAGTACTTC. It codes for CASSYLLYYEQYF.